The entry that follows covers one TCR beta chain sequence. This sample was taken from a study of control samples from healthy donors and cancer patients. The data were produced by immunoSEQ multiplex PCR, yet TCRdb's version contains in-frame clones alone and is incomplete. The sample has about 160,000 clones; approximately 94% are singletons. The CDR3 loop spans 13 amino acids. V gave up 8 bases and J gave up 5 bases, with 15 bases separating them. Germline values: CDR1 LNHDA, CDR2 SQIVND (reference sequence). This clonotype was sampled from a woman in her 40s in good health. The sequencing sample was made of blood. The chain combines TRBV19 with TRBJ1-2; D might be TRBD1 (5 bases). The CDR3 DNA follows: TGTGCCAGTGGGGCAGGGCCCTTGTATGGCTACACCTTC. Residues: CASGAGPLYGYTF.